The 21 T cell receptor beta chains below were found in one sample sequenced in a study of blood T cell repertoires in COVID-19. TCRdb's table, derived via immunoSEQ multiplex PCR, lists solely in-frame clones and lacks some. The table has some 270,000 clones, 85% seen once. The sample taken for sequencing was PBMCs or T cells enriched from blood (not recorded which). All receptors derive from a woman in her fifties or sixties with acute COVID-19.

This clone occurred a few times. The gene calls are TRBV19 and TRBJ1-5; no clear D gene. This CDR3 comprises 14 residues. With 5 bases removed from V and 3 bases from J, the gap between germline ends came to 11 bases. CDR1 is LNHDA and CDR2 is SQIVND in the germline V gene (reference sequence). The CDR3 reads CASSLGLNNQPQHF. The CDR3 DNA is TGTGCCAGTAGTCTTGGACTCAACAATCAGCCCCAGCATTTT.

The gene calls are TRBV12-5 and TRBJ1-5, with D maybe TRBD1 (5 bases). Trimming removed 3 bases from V and 6 bases from J, with 9 bases in between. CDR3 length: 13 amino acids. Germline CDR1 reads LGHNT; CDR2 reads FRNRAP. In DNA form, the CDR3 reads TGTGCTAGTGGTTTTAGCCAGGGTCAGCCCCAGCATTTT. Its translation: CASGFSQGQPQHF.

This chain connects TRBV27 to TRBJ1-2; no firm D call. Trimming took 5 bases from V and 3 from J, leaving 16 bases between them. Per germline, CDR1 MNHEY and CDR2 SMNVEV (reference sequence). This CDR3 is built from 15 residues. CDR3 loop: CASSPQFRPDYGYTF. In DNA, the CDR3 is TGTGCCAGCAGTCCCCAGTTCCGCCCAGACTATGGCTACACCTTC.

In the case of this clone: The same CDR3 also results from other DNA sequences found in this sample. The chain couples TRBV5-1 to TRBJ2-1; D is possibly TRBD1 (5 bases). From germline, CDR1 is SGHRS and CDR2 YFSETQ. CDR3 length: 13 residues. V was pared by 3 bases and J by 7 bases, with 11 bases between. The CDR3 coding sequence is TGCGCCAGCAGCTCACTAACAGGAAATGAGCAGTTCTTC. This sequence encodes CASSSLTGNEQFF.

V gene TRBV3-1 (or the pseudogene TRBV3-2) combines with J gene TRBJ1-6, with D tentatively TRBD1 (5 bases). CDR3 length equals 13 residues. V dropped 4 bases and J dropped 10 bases, with 11 bases sitting between them. Per the germline V gene, CDR1 is LGHDT and CDR2 is YNNKEL (reference sequence). The CDR3 region has the DNA TGTGCCAGCAGCCCCAGGGTCTCCTCACCCCTCCACTTT. Amino acid sequence: CASSPRVSSPLHF.

This rearrangement joins TRBV30 to TRBJ1-2; 11 nucleotides agree with TRBD1. Germline V lookup: CDR1 GTSNPN, CDR2 SVGIG (reference sequence). The CDR3 runs to 17 residues. The trim removed 0 bases at V and 4 bases at J, leaving 10 bases unmatched. CDR3 in amino acids: CAWSVRGQGAPSYGYTF. The CDR3 DNA reads as TGTGCCTGGAGTGTACGTGGACAGGGGGCTCCTAGCTATGGCTACACCTTC.

The chain combines TRBV2 with TRBJ1-1, with D possibly matching TRBD1 (5 bases). Per germline, CDR1 SNHLY and CDR2 FYNNEI. There are 13 residues in the CDR3. Trimming stripped 8 bases from V and 3 bases from J, with 13 bases between. The CDR3 DNA follows: TGTGCCAGCCGGAGGGACGGGGACACTGAAGCTTTCTTT. Translated, it gives CASRRDGDTEAFF. Together with reference TRBV2 and TRBJ1-1, the CDR3 gives the full variable domain: EPEVTQTPSHQVTQMGQEVILRCVPISNHLYFYWYRQILGQKVEFLVSFYNNEISEKSEIFDDQFSVERPDGSNFTLKIRSTKLEDSAMYFCASRRDGDTEAFFGQGTRLTVV.

The table lists this clone with a count of one. J is TRBJ1-2 and V is TRBV7-2, with 8 bases aligning to TRBD1. Germline lookup yields CDR1 SGHTA and CDR2 FQGNSA. CDR3 length: 13 residues. Trimming at V came to 4 bases and at J to 4 bases, leaving 2 bases not matched to a gene. In nucleotides, the CDR3 is TGTGCCAGCAGCTCTGACAGGGGCTATGGCTACACCTTC. It translates to CASSSDRGYGYTF.

In DNA, the CDR3 is TGTGCCAGCAGCTTAGCTTCGCGGCAGGGCCGTCTCTATGGCTACACCTTC. Its translation: CASSLASRQGRLYGYTF. The rearrangement uses TRBV7-2 and TRBJ1-2, with a weak D call TRBD1 (5 bases). The CDR3 length is 17 residues. Germline V CDR1 and CDR2: SGHTA, FQGNSA. V was cut by 0 bases and J by 4 bases, with 18 bases left in between.

J is TRBJ2-5 and V is TRBV15; a weak D match, TRBD1 (5 bases). The length of the CDR3 is 15 residues. Germline V CDR1 and CDR2: LNHNV, YYDKDF (reference sequence). V lost 9 bases to trimming and J lost 4 bases, with 21 bases between them. CDR3 residues: CATGHRSHYGETQYF. CDR3 sequence (DNA): TGTGCCACAGGACACCGGTCCCACTATGGAGAGACCCAGTACTTC.

This clone was counted a single time. The V and J genes are TRBV4-2 and TRBJ2-3; unclear D gene. V gave up 4 bases and J gave up 2 bases, with 7 bases separating them. Germline-derived CDR1 and CDR2 are LGHNA and YNFKEQ. The CDR3 has 13 amino acids. Here the CDR3 DNA reads TGTGCCAGCAGCCTCTCCCCCACAGATACGCAGTATTTT. Protein sequence: CASSLSPTDTQYF.

The chain employs TRBV30 and TRBJ1-1, with 7 bases aligning to TRBD1. This CDR3 is 14 amino acids long. Germline V gives CDR1 GTSNPN, CDR2 SVGIG (reference sequence). The junction had 3 bases not matched to a gene; V was cut back by 1 base and J by 1 base. The chain's CDR3 is CAWSGGDRNTEAFF. CDR3 bases: TGTGCCTGGAGTGGAGGGGACAGGAACACTGAAGCTTTCTTT.

The V gene is TRBV12-5, the J gene TRBJ1-5, with TRBD1 identical over 7 bases. CDR1 LGHNT and CDR2 FRNRAP come from the germline V gene. The CDR3 is 14 residues long. The V gene end was trimmed by 10 bases and the J gene end by 3 bases; junction bases not matched to a gene: 9. CDR3 loop: CATAGQLNNQPQHF. In nucleotides, the CDR3 is TGTGCTACCGCGGGACAGCTTAACAATCAGCCCCAGCATTTT.

A few counts support this clone. V usage is TRBV2 and J usage is TRBJ1-4; TRBD1 matches 7 bases. Germline CDR1 reads SNHLY; CDR2 reads FYNNEI. This CDR3 has 13 residues. J gave up 7 bases and V 7 bases, and 6 bases lay outside the gene matches. As DNA, the CDR3 is TGTGCCAGCATCGCGACAGGGTCTGAAAAACTGTTTTTT. Its protein product is CASIATGSEKLFF. The entire variable domain, with the rest obtained from reference TRBV2 and TRBJ1-4, is as follows: EPEVTQTPSHQVTQMGQEVILRCVPISNHLYFYWYRQILGQKVEFLVSFYNNEISEKSEIFDDQFSVERPDGSNFTLKIRSTKLEDSAMYFCASIATGSEKLFFGSGTQLSVL.

The chain combines TRBV10-2 with TRBJ1-1; D is unresolved. CDR1 and CDR2 from the germline V gene are WSHSY and SAAADI. The V end was cut by 0 bases, the J end by 7 bases, with 12 bases between. The CDR3 loop spans 14 amino acids. In DNA form, the CDR3 reads TGCGCCAGCAGTGAGTCGTGGGGAGTACGTGAAGCTTTCTTT. Protein: CASSESWGVREAFF.

The rearrangement joins TRBV30 to TRBJ1-1; 9 bases match TRBD1. The CDR3 extends over 14 amino acids. J lost 6 bases, V lost 2 bases, and 7 bases had no gene match. Germline-derived CDR1 and CDR2 are GTSNPN and SVGIG (reference sequence). Here the CDR3 DNA reads TGTGCCTGGAGTTCACAGGGGGCTTTACCTGAAGCTTTCTTT. Amino acids: CAWSSQGALPEAFF.

The gene calls are TRBV7-9 and TRBJ1-1; 7 nucleotides align to TRBD1. The V and J ends lost 3 bases and 1 base, in that order; junction bases with no gene match: 5. CDR3 length: 15 amino acids. CDR1 SEHNR and CDR2 FQNEAQ come from the germline V gene (reference sequence). The chain's CDR3 is CASSFRNRGNTEAFF. Written as DNA, the CDR3 is TGTGCCAGCAGCTTCCGAAACAGGGGGAACACTGAAGCTTTCTTT.

This chain connects TRBV9 to TRBJ2-3; TRBD2 is a possible D gene (6 bases). This CDR3 contains 14 residues. V lost 2 bases and J 0 bases, leaving 7 bases between the germline ends. Germline V gene sequence: CDR1 SGDLS, CDR2 YYNGEE. In DNA, the CDR3 is TGTGCCAGCAGCGTGGAGGGAAGCACAGATACGCAGTATTTT. It specifies CASSVEGSTDTQYF.

V and J are TRBV27 and TRBJ1-2; a weak D match, TRBD1 (6 bases). Germline CDR1 MNHEY, CDR2 SMNVEV (reference sequence). This CDR3 has 13 residues. The ends were cut back, 2 bases at V and 5 bases at J, with 9 bases in the middle. CDR3: CASSLGQLYGYTF. The CDR3 DNA reads TGTGCCAGCAGTTTAGGACAGCTGTATGGCTACACCTTC.

This clone was counted between two and nine times. This chain links TRBV14 with TRBJ1-6; D gene unclear. The germline V gene encodes CDR1 SGHDN and CDR2 FVKESK. V lost 0 bases and J lost 5, with 8 bases in between. CDR3 length: 15 amino acids. The CDR3 DNA reads TGTGCCAGCAGCCAAGATGGCAGAAATAATTCACCCCTCCACTTT. Protein sequence: CASSQDGRNNSPLHF.

The rearrangement links TRBV5-1 to TRBJ2-2, with TRBD1 matching 7 bases. The CDR3 totals 17 residues. Trimming removed 0 bases from V and 3 bases from J; junction bases left unmatched: 8. The germline CDR1 and CDR2 sequences are SGHRS and YFSETQ. The DNA of the CDR3 is TGCGCCAGCAGCTTGGTGCCCCAGGGGGAGTACACCGGGGAGCTGTTTTTT. Translated, it gives CASSLVPQGEYTGELFF.